A selection of T cell receptor beta chains follows, all from one sample in a study of T-cell reconstitution after alpha-beta-depleted transplantation in children. TCRdb reprocessed the PCR reads via MiXCR and lists one record per CDR3 protein. Here the sample spans 75,000 to 100,000 distinct CDR3 sequences, roughly 7.7% being singletons. This material consisted of PBMCs from the stem cell graft donor, taken from the stem cell graft. These receptors all come from a human donor who donated a stem cell graft to a child with congenital amegakaryocytic thrombocytopenia. The CDR3 runs from the conserved cysteine through the conserved F or W. The order of the fields is D gene, J gene, clone size, V gene, CDR3 protein, CDR3 DNA. D genes are given only for firm matches. A row's size may be missing; if present it is once, few, many or a size class.

>-|TRBJ2-1|many|TRBV10-3
CAISELAGVYNEQFF
TGTGCCATCAGCGAACTAGCTGGGGTTTACAATGAGCAGTTCTTC
>-|TRBJ1-6|-|TRBV28
CASTPKVGRLNSPLHF
TGTGCCAGCACCCCCAAAGTAGGGCGGCTTAATTCACCCCTCCACTTT
>-|TRBJ2-1|many|TRBV20-1
CSARMGSSYNEQFF
TGCAGTGCTAGAATGGGTTCCTCCTACAATGAGCAGTTCTTC
>-|TRBJ2-2|many|TRBV6-8
CASSQTLTGELFF
TGTGCCAGCAGTCAGACCTTAACCGGGGAGCTGTTTTTT
>-|TRBJ1-2|many|TRBV29-1
CSVDSDASYGYTF
TGCAGCGTGGACAGTGATGCTAGCTATGGCTACACCTTC
>-|TRBJ2-5|many|TRBV12-3/TRBV12-4
CASSPNPGVETQYF
TGTGCCAGCAGTCCCAATCCAGGGGTTGAGACCCAGTACTTC
>-|TRBJ2-5|many|TRBV20-1
CSAEYQETQYF
TGCAGTGCTGAGTACCAAGAGACCCAGTACTTC
>-|TRBJ2-3|many|TRBV20-1
CSTSHHLGSGTDTQYF
TGCAGTACGAGCCACCATCTTGGGTCCGGCACAGATACGCAGTATTTT
>-|TRBJ2-1|many|TRBV7-2
CASRPAEGKHYNEQFF
TGTGCCAGCAGACCGGCCGAAGGCAAACATTACAATGAGCAGTTCTTC
>-|TRBJ2-3|many|TRBV12-3/TRBV12-4
CASSFEGPDTQYF
TGTGCCAGCAGTTTTGAGGGTCCAGATACGCAGTATTTT
>-|TRBJ2-3|many|TRBV3-1
CASSRGRTDTQYF
TGTGCCAGCAGTCGGGGGAGGACAGATACGCAGTATTTT
>TRBD1|TRBJ2-7|many|TRBV29-1
CSVEDQGVSYEQYF
TGCAGCGTTGAAGATCAGGGGGTCTCCTACGAGCAGTACTTC
>-|TRBJ1-6|many|TRBV20-1
CSAPAGNSPLHF
TGCAGTGCCCCTGCAGGGAATTCACCCCTCCACTTT
>-|TRBJ1-1|many|TRBV5-1
CASSLGPQQGTEAFF
TGCGCCAGCAGCCTAGGTCCCCAACAGGGAACTGAAGCTTTCTTT
>TRBD1|TRBJ1-2|many|TRBV6-6
CASSDRGSGYTF
TGTGCCAGCAGCGACAGGGGCTCCGGCTACACCTTC
>TRBD1|TRBJ1-5|few|TRBV28
CASSRTGAYQPQHF
TGTGCCAGCAGTCGGACAGGGGCTTATCAGCCCCAGCATTTT
>-|TRBJ1-3|many|TRBV20-1
CSAETGEASGNTIYF
TGCAGTGCTGAAACCGGGGAAGCCTCTGGAAACACCATATATTTT
>-|TRBJ2-5|many|TRBV2
CASSWTVQETQYF
TGTGCCAGCAGTTGGACAGTCCAAGAGACCCAGTACTTC
>-|TRBJ1-1|many|TRBV19
CASSISAGEAFF
TGTGCCAGTAGTATATCCGCAGGTGAAGCTTTCTTT
>-|TRBJ1-1|many|TRBV3-1
CASSQVGTLNTEAFF
TGTGCCAGCAGCCAAGTCGGGACACTGAACACTGAAGCTTTCTTT
>TRBD1|TRBJ1-5|few|TRBV20-1
CSASREGAFGNQPQHF
TGCAGTGCTAGCCGAGAGGGGGCTTTTGGGAATCAGCCCCAGCATTTT
>-|TRBJ2-7|many|TRBV12-3/TRBV12-4
CASSFNRVGYEQYF
TGTGCCAGCAGTTTTAACAGGGTGGGGTACGAGCAGTACTTC
>TRBD2|TRBJ2-7|many|TRBV10-3
CAISLGTSGSYEQYF
TGTGCCATCAGCCTCGGGACTAGCGGGTCCTACGAGCAGTACTTC
>-|TRBJ2-7|many|TRBV20-1
CSAGQRISYEQYF
TGCAGTGCTGGACAGCGGATATCCTACGAGCAGTACTTC
>-|TRBJ2-3|few|TRBV24-1
CATSDPDAKVKYTQYF
TGTGCCACCAGTGACCCTGACGCGAAGGTCAAATATACGCAGTATTTT
>TRBD1|TRBJ1-4|many|TRBV4-1
CASSQDQGTGGEKLFF
TGCGCCAGCAGCCAAGATCAAGGGACAGGCGGAGAAAAACTGTTTTTT